This T cell receptor (beta chain) was identified in a study of identical twins. Overall study results and limits: Compared with unrelated sharing, twin-shared out-of-frame alpha sequences had more low-probability sequences.

This clonotype has ten or more counts. What it binds is unknown. V dropped 5 bases and J dropped 7; count of bases not matched to a gene: 7. This CDR3 comprises 13 residues. Germline V gene lookup returns CDR1 DFQATT and CDR2 SNEGSKA (reference sequence). Each donor was a healthy Caucasian. TCRdb re-called the 5' RACE reads with MiXCR, one entry per CDR3 protein. The profile covers 150,000 or so distinct CDR3 sequences, with approximately 3.5% appearing a single time and approximately 7.7% taken by the ten largest. Sequenced sample: memory T cells sorted from blood. The clonotype originates from a man in his late teens or twenties in good health. This chain links TRBV20-1 with TRBJ2-1; TRBD2 aligns across 8 bases. The chain's CDR3 is CSAVPGLGNEQFF. The CDR3 DNA follows: TGCAGTGCTGTTCCGGGACTAGGGAATGAGCAGTTCTTC.